This T cell receptor beta chain was recorded in a study of blood T cell repertoires in COVID-19. The method was immunoSEQ multiplex PCR; TCRdb's version includes in-frame clones alone and lacks a portion of them. This table holds a few hundred thousand clones, roughly 80% found once. The J segment lost 8 bases and the V segment lost 7 bases, leaving 9 bases of the junction unmatched. The CDR3 runs 13 residues. Germline V gives CDR1 SGHTA, CDR2 FQGNSA. The sample consisted of peripheral blood. This TCR came from a woman older than 75 with acute or convalescent COVID-19. This chain links TRBV7-2 with TRBJ2-3; TRBD1 matches at 7 bases. The CDR3 is CASTFPRDSTQYF. CDR3 in DNA: TGTGCCAGCACCTTCCCAAGGGACAGTACGCAGTATTTT.